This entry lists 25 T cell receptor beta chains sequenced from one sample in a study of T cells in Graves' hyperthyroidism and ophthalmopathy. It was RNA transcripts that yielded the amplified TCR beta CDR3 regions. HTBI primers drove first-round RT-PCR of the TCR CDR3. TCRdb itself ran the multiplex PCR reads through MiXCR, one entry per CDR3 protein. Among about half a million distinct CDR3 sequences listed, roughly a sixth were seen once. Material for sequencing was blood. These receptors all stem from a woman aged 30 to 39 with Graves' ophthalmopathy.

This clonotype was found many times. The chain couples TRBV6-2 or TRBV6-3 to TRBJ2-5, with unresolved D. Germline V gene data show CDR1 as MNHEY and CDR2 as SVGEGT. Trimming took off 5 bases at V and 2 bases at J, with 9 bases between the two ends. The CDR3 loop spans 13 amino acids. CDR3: CASSRTIQETQYF. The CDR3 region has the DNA TGTGCCAGCAGTCGGACCATACAAGAGACCCAGTACTTC.

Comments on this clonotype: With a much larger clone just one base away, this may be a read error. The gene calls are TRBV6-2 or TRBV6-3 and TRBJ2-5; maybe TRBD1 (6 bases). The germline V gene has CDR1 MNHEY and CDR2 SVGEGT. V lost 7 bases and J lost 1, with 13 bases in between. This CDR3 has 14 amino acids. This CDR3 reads CASTRWGLQETQYF. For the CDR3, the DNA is TGTGCCAGCACCAGGTGGGGGCTCCAAGAGACCCAGTACTTC.

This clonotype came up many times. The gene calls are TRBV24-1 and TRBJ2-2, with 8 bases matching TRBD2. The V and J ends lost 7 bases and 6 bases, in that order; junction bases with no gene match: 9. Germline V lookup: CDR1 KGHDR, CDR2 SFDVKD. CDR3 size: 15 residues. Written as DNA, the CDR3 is TGTGCCACCAGCCCTGGGAAGCGGGAGTCCGGGGAGCTGTTTTTT. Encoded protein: CATSPGKRESGELFF.

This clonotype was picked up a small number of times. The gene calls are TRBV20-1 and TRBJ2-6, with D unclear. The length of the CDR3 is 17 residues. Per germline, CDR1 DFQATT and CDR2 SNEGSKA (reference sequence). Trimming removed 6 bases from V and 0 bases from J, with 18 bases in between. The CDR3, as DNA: TGCAGTGCCATTAGGAGACACCGTAACTCTGGGGCCAACGTCCTGACTTTC. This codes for CSAIRRHRNSGANVLTF.

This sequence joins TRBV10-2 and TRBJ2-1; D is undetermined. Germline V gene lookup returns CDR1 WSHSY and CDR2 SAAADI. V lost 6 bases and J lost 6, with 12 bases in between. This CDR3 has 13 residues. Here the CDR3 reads CASSPRLTNEQFF. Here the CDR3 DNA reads TGCGCCAGCAGCCCTAGACTTACCAATGAGCAGTTCTTC.

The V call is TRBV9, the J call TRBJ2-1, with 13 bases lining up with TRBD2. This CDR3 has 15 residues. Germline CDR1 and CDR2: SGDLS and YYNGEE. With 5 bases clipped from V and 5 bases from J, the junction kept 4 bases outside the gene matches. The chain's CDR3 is CASRAGTSGNNEQFF. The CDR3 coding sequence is TGTGCCAGCAGGGCCGGGACTAGCGGGAACAATGAGCAGTTCTTC.

The CDR3 spells CASSRGGDRATYEQYF. The CDR3, as DNA: TGCGCCAGCAGCCGGGGAGGGGACAGGGCGACCTACGAGCAGTACTTC. The rearrangement links TRBV5-1 to TRBJ2-7; 9 positions match TRBD1. This CDR3 has 16 amino acids. Germline V CDR1 and CDR2: SGHRS, YFSETQ. Losses at the gene ends were 4 bases for V and 2 bases for J; bases not matched to a gene: 10.

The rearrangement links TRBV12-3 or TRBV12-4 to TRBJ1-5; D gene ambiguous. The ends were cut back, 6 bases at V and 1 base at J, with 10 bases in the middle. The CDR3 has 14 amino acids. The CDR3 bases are TGTGCCAGCAGCCAAGTCTCGAGCAATCAGCCCCAGCATTTT. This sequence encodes CASSQVSSNQPQHF.

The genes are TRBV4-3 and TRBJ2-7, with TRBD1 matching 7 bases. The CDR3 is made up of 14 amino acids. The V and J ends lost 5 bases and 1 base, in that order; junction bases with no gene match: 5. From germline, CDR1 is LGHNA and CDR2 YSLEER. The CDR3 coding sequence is TGCGCCAGCAGCACCGGACAGGATTCCTACGAGCAGTACTTC. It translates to CASSTGQDSYEQYF.

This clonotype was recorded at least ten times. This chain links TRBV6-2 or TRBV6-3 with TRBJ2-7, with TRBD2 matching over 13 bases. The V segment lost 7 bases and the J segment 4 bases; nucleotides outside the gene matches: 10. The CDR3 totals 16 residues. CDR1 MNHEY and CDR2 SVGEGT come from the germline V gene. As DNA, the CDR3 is TGTGCCAGCACTCGTCCTGGACTAGCGGGAGTGTACGAGCAGTACTTC. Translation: CASTRPGLAGVYEQYF.

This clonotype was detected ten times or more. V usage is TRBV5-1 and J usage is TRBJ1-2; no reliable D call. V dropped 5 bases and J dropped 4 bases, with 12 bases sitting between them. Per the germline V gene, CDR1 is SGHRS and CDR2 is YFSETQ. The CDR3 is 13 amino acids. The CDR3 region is CASRPRLLYGYTF. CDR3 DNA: TGCGCCAGCAGGCCGCGTCTGCTCTATGGCTACACCTTC. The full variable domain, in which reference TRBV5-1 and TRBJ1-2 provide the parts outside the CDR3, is KAGVTQTPRYLIKTRGQQVTLSCSPISGHRSVSWYQQTPGQGLQFLFEYFSETQRNKGNFPGRFSGRQFSNSRSEMNVSTLELGDSALYLCASRPRLLYGYTFGSGTRLTVV.

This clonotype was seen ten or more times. CDR3 sequence reads: CASSTQLTAKNIQYF. The CDR3 nucleotides read TGTGCCAGCAGTACACAGCTCACGGCCAAAAACATTCAGTACTTC. The J gene is TRBJ2-4, the V gene TRBV6-1; no firm D call. There are 15 residues in the CDR3. V was clipped by 5 bases and J by 1 base, with 12 bases between them. Germline CDR1 MNHNS, CDR2 SASEGT.

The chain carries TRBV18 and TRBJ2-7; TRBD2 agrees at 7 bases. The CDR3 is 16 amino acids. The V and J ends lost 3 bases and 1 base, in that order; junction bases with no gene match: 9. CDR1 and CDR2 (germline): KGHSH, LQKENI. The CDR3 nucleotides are TGTGCCAGCTCACCTCCCCGGGGAGGGCAGTCCTACGAGCAGTACTTC. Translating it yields CASSPPRGGQSYEQYF.

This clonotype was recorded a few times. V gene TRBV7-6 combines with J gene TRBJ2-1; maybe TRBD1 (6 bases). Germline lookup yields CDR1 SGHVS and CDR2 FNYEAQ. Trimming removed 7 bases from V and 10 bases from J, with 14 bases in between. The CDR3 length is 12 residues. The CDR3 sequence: CASTQTGTEQFF. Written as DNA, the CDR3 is TGTGCCAGCACCCAAACCGGGACAGAGCAGTTCTTC.

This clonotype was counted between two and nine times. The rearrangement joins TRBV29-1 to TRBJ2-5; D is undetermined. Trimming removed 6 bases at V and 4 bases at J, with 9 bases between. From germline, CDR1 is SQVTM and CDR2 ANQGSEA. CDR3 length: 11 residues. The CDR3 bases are TGCAGCGTGAAGATGGGAGAGACCCAGTACTTC. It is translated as CSVKMGETQYF.

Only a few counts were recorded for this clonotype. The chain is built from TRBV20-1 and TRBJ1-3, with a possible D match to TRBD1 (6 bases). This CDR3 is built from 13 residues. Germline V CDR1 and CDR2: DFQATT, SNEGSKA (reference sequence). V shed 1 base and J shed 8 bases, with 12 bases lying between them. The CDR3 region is CSARGNRADTIYF. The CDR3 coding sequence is TGCAGTGCTAGAGGGAACAGGGCTGACACCATATATTTT.

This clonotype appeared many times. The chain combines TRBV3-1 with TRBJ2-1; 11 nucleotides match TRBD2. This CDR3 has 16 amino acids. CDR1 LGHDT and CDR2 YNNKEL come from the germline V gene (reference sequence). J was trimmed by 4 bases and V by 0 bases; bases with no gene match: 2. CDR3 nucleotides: TGTGCCAGCAGCCAAGATCCTAGCGGGAGGTACAATGAGCAGTTCTTC. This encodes CASSQDPSGRYNEQFF.

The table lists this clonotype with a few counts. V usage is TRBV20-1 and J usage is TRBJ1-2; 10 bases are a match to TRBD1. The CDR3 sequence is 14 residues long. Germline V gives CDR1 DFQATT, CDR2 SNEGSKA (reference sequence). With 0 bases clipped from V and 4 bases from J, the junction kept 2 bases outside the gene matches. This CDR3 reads CSARETGGTYGYTF. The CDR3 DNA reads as TGCAGTGCTAGAGAGACAGGGGGCACCTATGGCTACACCTTC.

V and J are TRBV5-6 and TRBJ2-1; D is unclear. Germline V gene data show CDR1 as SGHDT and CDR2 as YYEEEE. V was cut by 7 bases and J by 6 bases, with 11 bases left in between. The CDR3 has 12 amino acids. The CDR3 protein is CASSRWGNEQFF. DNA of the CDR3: TGTGCCAGCTCTAGGTGGGGCAATGAGCAGTTCTTC.

The CDR3 protein is CASSLPPGTGVYSTDTQYF. CDR3 bases: TGTGCCAGCAGTTTACCTCCCGGGACAGGGGTCTATAGCACAGATACGCAGTATTTT. The rearrangement uses TRBV28 and TRBJ2-3; 10 bases agree with TRBD1. The CDR3 consists of 19 residues. V shed 2 bases and J 0 bases; nucleotides not matched to a gene: 11. Germline-derived CDR1 and CDR2 are MDHEN and SYDVKM.

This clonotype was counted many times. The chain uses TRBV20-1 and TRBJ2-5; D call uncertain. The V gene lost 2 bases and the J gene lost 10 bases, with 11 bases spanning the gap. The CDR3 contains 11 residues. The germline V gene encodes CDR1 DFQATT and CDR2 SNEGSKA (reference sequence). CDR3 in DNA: TGCAGTGCTAGATTTCGGACCGACCAGTACTTC. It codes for CSARFRTDQYF.

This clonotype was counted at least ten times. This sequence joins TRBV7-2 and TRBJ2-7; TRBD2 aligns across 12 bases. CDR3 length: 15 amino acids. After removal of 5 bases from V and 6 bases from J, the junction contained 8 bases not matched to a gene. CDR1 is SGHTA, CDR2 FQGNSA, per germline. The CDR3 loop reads CASSHLAGGPSEQYF. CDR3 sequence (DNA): TGTGCCAGCAGCCATCTAGCGGGAGGGCCGTCCGAGCAGTACTTC.

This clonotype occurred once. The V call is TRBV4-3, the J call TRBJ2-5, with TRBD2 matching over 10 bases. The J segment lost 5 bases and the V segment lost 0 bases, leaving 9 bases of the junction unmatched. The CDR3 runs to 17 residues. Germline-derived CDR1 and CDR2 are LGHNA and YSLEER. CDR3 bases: TGCGCCAGCAGCCAAGAATCTAGCGGGAGCGGGACGGAGACCCAGTACTTC. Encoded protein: CASSQESSGSGTETQYF.

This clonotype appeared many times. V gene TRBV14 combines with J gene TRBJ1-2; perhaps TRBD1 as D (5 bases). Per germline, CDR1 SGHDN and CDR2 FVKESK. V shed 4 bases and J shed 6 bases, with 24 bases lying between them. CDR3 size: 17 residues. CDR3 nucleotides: TGTGCCAGCAGCCCCTGGGGTTCGACAGAACCTGGCAATGGCTACACCTTC. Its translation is CASSPWGSTEPGNGYTF.

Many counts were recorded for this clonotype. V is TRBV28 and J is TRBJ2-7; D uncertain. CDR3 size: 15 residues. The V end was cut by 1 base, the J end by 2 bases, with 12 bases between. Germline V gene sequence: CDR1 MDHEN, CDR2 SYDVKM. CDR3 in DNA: TGTGCCAGCAGTTTATATTTGGGTACTACCTACGAGCAGTACTTC. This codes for CASSLYLGTTYEQYF.